A selection of T cell receptor beta chains follows, all from one sample in a study of lymphopenia after photon versus proton radiotherapy. Sequenced by immunoSEQ multiplex PCR; TCRdb stores in-frame clones only, minus some. The sample holds over 25,000 clones, roughly 90% seen once. Sequenced here: peripheral blood, sampled from a patient treated with photon-based radiotherapy. These receptors all come from a woman between 45 and 60 years old with pancreatic cancer. Each CDR3 is given with its conserved first and last residue. D genes are given only for firm matches. Where a row states a size, it is once, few, many or the class of an expanded clone; other rows omit it.

size,D,J,V,DNA,CDR3
NA,NA,TRBJ1-2,TRBV28,TGTGCCAGCAGTTTCGGGGACGGAATTAACTATGGCTACACCTTC,CASSFGDGINYGYTF
NA,TRBD1,TRBJ2-3,TRBV13,TGTGCCAGCAGCTTAGGGGGACAGGGGTACACAGATACGCAGTATTTT,CASSLGGQGYTDTQYF
NA,NA,TRBJ2-5,TRBV29-1,TGCAGCGTTGAAGGGGATTGGGAGACCCAGTACTTC,CSVEGDWETQYF
NA,TRBD2,TRBJ2-1,TRBV7-2,TGTGCCAGCAGCTTTAGCGGGGCGGTTCCAAGATCTGAGCAGTTCTTC,CASSFSGAVPRSEQFF
NA,NA,TRBJ2-3,TRBV27,TGTGCCAGCAGTCCCTGGTGGGGGAATGTCACAGATACGCAGTATTTT,CASSPWWGNVTDTQYF
NA,NA,TRBJ1-2,TRBV20-1,TGCAGTGCTCGAATGAGGGATGGCTACACCTTC,CSARMRDGYTF
NA,NA,TRBJ2-5,TRBV6-5,TGTGCCAGCAGCTACGAGGGGCCCCAAGAGACCCAGTACTTC,CASSYEGPQETQYF
NA,TRBD1,TRBJ1-3,TRBV6-5,TGTGCCAGCAGTCGCCCAGGGGGACAGGGAAACACCATATATTTT,CASSRPGGQGNTIYF
NA,NA,TRBJ2-5,TRBV19,TGTGCCAGTCGCCCCGGAACGGCAGGCCAAGAGACCCAGTACTTC,CASRPGTAGQETQYF
NA,TRBD1,TRBJ2-1,TRBV29-1,TGCAGCGTTGAAGACCCGACAGGGGGCGCCTACAATGAGCAGTTCTTC,CSVEDPTGGAYNEQFF
NA,NA,TRBJ1-2,TRBV2,TGTGCCAGCCTCTCCGGGCAGGGGAGCGGCTACACCTTC,CASLSGQGSGYTF
NA,NA,TRBJ2-7,TRBV28,TGTGCCAGCAGCACACCCCCGACTAGTTCCTACGAGCAGTACTTC,CASSTPPTSSYEQYF
NA,TRBD1,TRBJ2-7,TRBV27,TGTGCCAGCAGGCCGGGACAGGGTTCCGAGCAGTACTTC,CASRPGQGSEQYF
NA,NA,TRBJ1-3,TRBV28,TGTGCCAGCAGTTTCTTTGGGAGAGTCGGAGGCGGTAGCTCTGGAAACACCATATATTTT,CASSFFGRVGGGSSGNTIYF
once,NA,TRBJ1-2,TRBV29-1,TGCAGCGTTGAAGATGTGGCAGGGTATGGCTACACCTTC,CSVEDVAGYGYTF
once,NA,TRBJ1-2,TRBV5-1,TGCGCCAGCAGCGTGACCGGGACACAAACCTCCTATGGCTACACCTTC,CASSVTGTQTSYGYTF
once,NA,TRBJ2-1,TRBV7-6,TGTGCCAGCAGCTTAGCGGGCGGAATCAATGAGCAGTTCTTC,CASSLAGGINEQFF
NA,TRBD1,TRBJ2-2,TRBV28,TGTGCCAGCAGTTCCCCCGGGACAGGGCCCACCGGGGAGCTGTTTTTT,CASSSPGTGPTGELFF
few,NA,TRBJ1-5,TRBV28,TGTGCCAGCAGTCCCCCCCGGGGGTGGCAGCCCCAGCATTTT,CASSPPRGWQPQHF
NA,TRBD1,TRBJ2-7,TRBV27,TGTGCCAGCAGCAGACCGGGACAGGGGATCCGGGAGCAGTACTTC,CASSRPGQGIREQYF
NA,NA,TRBJ1-2,TRBV10-3,TGTGCCATCAGTGCGCCACAGGGCCCCATGAGCTATGGCTACACCTTC,CAISAPQGPMSYGYTF
NA,NA,TRBJ2-1,TRBV27,TGTGCCAGCAGTATCCGGACTTCTTTATTATACAATGAGCAGTTCTTC,CASSIRTSLLYNEQFF
NA,TRBD1,TRBJ2-7,TRBV5-1,TGCGCCAGCAGCACTCTCGCCACGACAGGGGGGGGCCACGAGCAGTACTTC,CASSTLATTGGGHEQYF
NA,NA,TRBJ2-7,TRBV7-9,TGTGCCAGCAGCTTAAATCTGGTACAGGACTACGAGCAGTACTTC,CASSLNLVQDYEQYF
NA,NA,TRBJ1-1,TRBV7-2,TGTGCCAGCAGCTTAGAACTGAACACTGAAGCTTTCTTT,CASSLELNTEAFF
NA,NA,TRBJ2-1,TRBV5-6,TGTGCCAGCAGTTTGAGGTACAATGAGCAGTTCTTC,CASSLRYNEQFF
NA,TRBD2,TRBJ2-3,TRBV28,TGTGCCAGCAGTTTCAAGATCCGGACTAGCGGCTTCATGAATACGCAGTATTTT,CASSFKIRTSGFMNTQYF
NA,TRBD2,TRBJ2-7,TRBV2,TGTGCCAGCATGCTAGCGGGAATCGACGAGCAGTACTTC,CASMLAGIDEQYF
NA,TRBD1,TRBJ1-5,TRBV28,TGTGCCAGCAGTTTATTAGGGGACAGCGGTCAGCCCCAGCATTTT,CASSLLGDSGQPQHF
NA,NA,TRBJ2-7,TRBV2,TGTGCCAGCAATGTAGAGACAGGCCCCTACGAGCAGTACTTC,CASNVETGPYEQYF
NA,NA,TRBJ2-5,TRBV7-9,TGTGCCAGCACCCCCGGAGACCCACAGTACTTC,CASTPGDPQYF
NA,NA,TRBJ2-2,TRBV7-2,TGTGCCAGCAGCTTATCCCAGGTCGGGGAGCTGTTTTTT,CASSLSQVGELFF
NA,TRBD1,TRBJ2-1,TRBV9,TGTGCCAGCAGCGCTTCCGGGACAGGGGGGAATGAGCAGTTCTTC,CASSASGTGGNEQFF
NA,NA,TRBJ1-2,TRBV25-1,TGTGCCACCGTGCAAGGTTATGGCTACACCTTC,CATVQGYGYTF
NA,TRBD1,TRBJ2-7,TRBV7-9,TGTGCCAGCAGCGACAGGGCCTTCCTCGAGCAGTACTTC,CASSDRAFLEQYF
NA,NA,TRBJ1-1,TRBV5-6,TGTGCCAGCAGCCGAGACAAATTAGGAATGAACACTGAAGCTTTCTTT,CASSRDKLGMNTEAFF
NA,TRBD2,TRBJ2-3,TRBV7-8,TGTGCCAGCAGCTTAGACTACGGGGGGGAGGCAGATACGCAGTATTTT,CASSLDYGGEADTQYF
few,NA,TRBJ2-7,TRBV20-1,TGCAGTGCCGAGGGGACGGAGATCGAGTACTTC,CSAEGTEIEYF
once,TRBD1,TRBJ1-6,TRBV7-2,TGTGCCAGCAGGCCATCCCCCACAGGGGACAATTCACCCCTCCACTTT,CASRPSPTGDNSPLHF
NA,TRBD2,TRBJ2-2,TRBV30,TGTGCCTGGAGGGCCCCTCGGGGGGGAGAGGACACCGGGGAGCTGTTTTTT,CAWRAPRGGEDTGELFF
NA,NA,TRBJ2-5,TRBV2,TGTGCCAGCAGGGATACAGGGACAAATCACCAAGAGACCCAGTACTTC,CASRDTGTNHQETQYF
NA,TRBD2,TRBJ2-5,TRBV30,TGTGCCTGGAGTGTACTTGGGGTGCGCGGGGGGGAGACCCAGTACTTC,CAWSVLGVRGGETQYF
NA,TRBD2,TRBJ2-3,TRBV7-7,TGTGCCAGCAGCCGCGGACTAGCGGGAGTGGATACGCAGTATTTT,CASSRGLAGVDTQYF
few,TRBD1,TRBJ1-4,TRBV9,TGTGCCAGCAGCGTAAACGGGGACAGGTCTTTCGAAAAACTGTTTTTT,CASSVNGDRSFEKLFF
NA,NA,TRBJ2-2,TRBV28,TGTGCCAGCAGTTCCACGACCGGGGAGCTGTTTTTT,CASSSTTGELFF
NA,TRBD2,TRBJ2-1,TRBV29-1,TGCAGCGTTAGGGGCGGGAGCCACAATGAGCAGTTCTTC,CSVRGGSHNEQFF
NA,NA,TRBJ1-4,TRBV6-5,TGTGCCAGCAGTCCCGGCAGGGGTCGGGAAAAACTGTTTTTT,CASSPGRGREKLFF
once,NA,TRBJ2-3,TRBV5-4,TGTGCCAGCAGCAGCGCGACAGATACGCAGTATTTT,CASSSATDTQYF
NA,NA,TRBJ1-4,TRBV19,TGTGCCAGTAGTAACGGCCTACGGCGCGATGAAAAACTGTTTTTT,CASSNGLRRDEKLFF
NA,NA,TRBJ2-7,TRBV10-2,TGCGCCAGCAGTGACCCTAGCGCTAGCTCCTACGAGCAGTACTTC,CASSDPSASSYEQYF
once,TRBD1,TRBJ2-7,TRBV5-6,TGTGCCAGCAGCTCGGGACAGGGGTGGGACTACGAGCAGTACTTC,CASSSGQGWDYEQYF
NA,NA,TRBJ2-1,TRBV29-1,TGCAGCGTAACCGGGACTCAAAACCACAATGAGCAGTTCTTC,CSVTGTQNHNEQFF
NA,NA,TRBJ2-7,TRBV7-2,TGTGCCAGCAGGCGGGACAGCGCTTCCTACGAGCAGTACTTC,CASRRDSASYEQYF
NA,TRBD2,TRBJ2-7,TRBV29-1,TGCAGCGTTGGACTAGCGGGAGCCTACGAGCAGTACTTC,CSVGLAGAYEQYF
few,NA,TRBJ2-3,TRBV29-1,TGCAGCGTTGGGACCCTGGCGTTAGCCGAGCATACGCAGTATTTT,CSVGTLALAEHTQYF
few,TRBD2,TRBJ2-1,TRBV19,TGTGCCAGTGGAGGACTAGGTTGGGAGCAGTTCTTC,CASGGLGWEQFF
NA,TRBD2,TRBJ2-5,TRBV7-9,TGTGCCAGCAGCCGAGGGACGGGGGGCCAAGAGACCCAGTACTTC,CASSRGTGGQETQYF
NA,NA,TRBJ2-1,TRBV15,TGTGCCACCAGCAGAGAGGGTAGCGGACCTGCCTACAATGAGCAGTTCTTC,CATSREGSGPAYNEQFF
once,NA,TRBJ2-1,TRBV13,TGTGCCAGCAGCTCCGCGGGATATAACAATGAGCAGTTCTTC,CASSSAGYNNEQFF